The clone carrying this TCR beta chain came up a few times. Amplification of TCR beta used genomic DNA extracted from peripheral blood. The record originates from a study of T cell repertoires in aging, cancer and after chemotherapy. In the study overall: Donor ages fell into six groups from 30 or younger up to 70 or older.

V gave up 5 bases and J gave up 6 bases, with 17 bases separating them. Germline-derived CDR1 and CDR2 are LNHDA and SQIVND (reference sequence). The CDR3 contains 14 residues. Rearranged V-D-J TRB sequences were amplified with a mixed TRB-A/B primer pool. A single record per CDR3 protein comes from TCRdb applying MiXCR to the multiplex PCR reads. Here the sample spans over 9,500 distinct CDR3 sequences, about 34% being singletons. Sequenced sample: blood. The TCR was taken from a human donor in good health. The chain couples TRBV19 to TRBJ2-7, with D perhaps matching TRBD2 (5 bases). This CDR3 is CASSYGVISGEQYF. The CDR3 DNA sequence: TGTGCCAGTAGTTACGGGGTCATATCTGGCGAGCAGTACTTC.